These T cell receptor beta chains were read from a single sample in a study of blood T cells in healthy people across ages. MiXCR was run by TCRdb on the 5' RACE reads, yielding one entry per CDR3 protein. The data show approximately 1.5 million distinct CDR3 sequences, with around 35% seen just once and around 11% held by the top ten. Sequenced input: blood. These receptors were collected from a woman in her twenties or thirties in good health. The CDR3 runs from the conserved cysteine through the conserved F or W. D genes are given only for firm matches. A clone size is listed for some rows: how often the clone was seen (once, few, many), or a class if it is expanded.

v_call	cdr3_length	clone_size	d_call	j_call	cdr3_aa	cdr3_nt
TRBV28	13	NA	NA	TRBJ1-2	CASRVRQGYGYTF	TGTGCCAGCAGGGTCCGGCAGGGGTATGGCTACACCTTC
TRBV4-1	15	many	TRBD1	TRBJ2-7	CASSQRQGAAREQYF	TGCGCCAGCAGCCAAAGACAGGGGGCTGCCCGCGAGCAGTACTTC
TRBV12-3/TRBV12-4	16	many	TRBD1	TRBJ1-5	CASSLEGQGRNQPQHF	TGTGCCAGCAGTTTAGAGGGACAGGGTCGCAATCAGCCCCAGCATTTT
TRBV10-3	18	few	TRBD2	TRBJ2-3	CAISERRLAGASTDTQYF	TGTGCCATCAGTGAACGGAGGCTAGCGGGGGCTAGCACAGATACGCAGTATTTT
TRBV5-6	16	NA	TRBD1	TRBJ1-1	CASSPYPARDSTEAFF	TGTGCCAGCAGCCCCTATCCCGCTCGGGACAGCACTGAAGCTTTCTTT
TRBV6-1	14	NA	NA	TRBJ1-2	CASTDTSSIGGYTF	TGTGCCAGCACGGACACATCGTCTATAGGAGGCTACACCTTC
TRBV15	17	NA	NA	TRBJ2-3	CATSRAPFEVSTDTQYF	TGTGCCACCAGCAGAGCCCCTTTTGAGGTTAGCACAGATACGCAGTATTTT
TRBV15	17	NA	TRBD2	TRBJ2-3	CATSRPLAGVGADTQYF	TGTGCCACCAGCAGACCTTTGGCGGGAGTAGGGGCAGATACGCAGTATTTT
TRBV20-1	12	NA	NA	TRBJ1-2	CSARARNYGYTF	TGCAGTGCTAGGGCCAGAAACTATGGCTACACCTTC
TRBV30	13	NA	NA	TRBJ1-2	CAWSLRDFYGYTF	TGTGCCTGGAGTCTAAGGGATTTTTATGGCTACACCTTC
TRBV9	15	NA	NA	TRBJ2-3	CASSVLGGNTDTQYF	TGTGCCAGCAGCGTACTTGGAGGGAACACAGATACGCAGTATTTT
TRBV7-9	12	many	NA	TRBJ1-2	CASSSDRDGYTF	TGTGCCAGCAGCTCCGACAGAGACGGCTACACCTTC
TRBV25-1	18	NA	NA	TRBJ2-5	CASSDSGHFFGLEETQYF	TGTGCCAGCAGTGATTCGGGACATTTTTTCGGGCTAGAAGAGACCCAGTACTTC
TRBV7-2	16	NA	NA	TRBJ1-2	CASSPGGATGLYGYTF	TGTGCCAGCAGCCCAGGAGGGGCAACCGGGCTATATGGCTACACCTTC
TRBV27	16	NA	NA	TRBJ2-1	CASSQSWGERYNEQFF	TGTGCCAGCAGTCAATCCTGGGGTGAGCGCTACAATGAGCAGTTCTTC
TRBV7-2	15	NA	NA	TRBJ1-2	CASSIRTGSNYGYTF	TGTGCCAGCAGCATCCGGACTGGGAGTAACTATGGCTACACCTTC
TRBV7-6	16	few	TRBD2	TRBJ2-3	CASSRLAGAIADTQYF	TGTGCCAGCAGCCGACTAGCGGGAGCGATCGCAGATACGCAGTATTTT
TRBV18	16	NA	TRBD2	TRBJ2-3	CASSPGLAGGLDTQYF	TGTGCCAGCTCGCCAGGACTAGCGGGAGGTCTAGATACGCAGTATTTT
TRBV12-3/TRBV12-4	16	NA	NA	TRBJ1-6	CASSLSGDSYNSPLHF	TGTGCCAGCAGTTTGAGCGGTGACTCCTATAATTCACCCCTCCACTTT
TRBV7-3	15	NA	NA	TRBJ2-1	CASSPAPNPYNEQFF	TGTGCCAGCAGCCCTGCACCGAACCCGTACAATGAGCAGTTCTTC
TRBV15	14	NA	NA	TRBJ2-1	CATSRASSAGEQFF	TGTGCCACCAGCAGAGCTTCATCGGCGGGGGAGCAGTTCTTC
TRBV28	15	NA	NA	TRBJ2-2	CASSLWGGGTGELFF	TGTGCCAGCAGTTTATGGGGGGGCGGCACCGGGGAGCTGTTTTTT
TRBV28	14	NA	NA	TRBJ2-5	CASSSLSVEETQYF	TGTGCCAGCAGTTCCCTGTCGGTCGAAGAGACCCAGTACTTC
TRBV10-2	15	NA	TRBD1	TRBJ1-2	CASTGQGAGSYGYTF	TGCGCCAGCACGGGACAGGGGGCAGGGTCCTATGGCTACACCTTC
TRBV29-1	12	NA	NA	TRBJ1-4	CSVALVSEKLFF	TGCAGCGTTGCCCTTGTGAGCGAAAAACTGTTTTTT
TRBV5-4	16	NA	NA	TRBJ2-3	CASSLGTALSTDTQYF	TGTGCCAGCAGCTTGGGGACAGCCCTTAGCACAGATACGCAGTATTTT
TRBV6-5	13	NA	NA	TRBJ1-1	CASSYQGKGEAFF	TGTGCCAGCAGTTACCAGGGAAAGGGAGAAGCTTTCTTT
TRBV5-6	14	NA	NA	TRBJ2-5	CASSARWISETQYF	TGTGCCAGCAGCGCGAGGTGGATTAGTGAGACCCAGTACTTC
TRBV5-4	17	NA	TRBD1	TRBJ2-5	CASSLVGTGRWGETQYF	TGTGCCAGCAGCTTGGTTGGGACAGGTCGCTGGGGAGAGACCCAGTACTTC
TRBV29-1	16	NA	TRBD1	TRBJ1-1	CSPFIRQGDGDTEAFF	TGCAGCCCCTTCATACGACAGGGTGATGGCGACACTGAAGCTTTCTTT
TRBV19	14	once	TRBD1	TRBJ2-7	CASSIGDRGYEQYF	TGTGCCAGTAGTATAGGCGACAGGGGATACGAGCAGTACTTC
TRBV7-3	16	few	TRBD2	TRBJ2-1	CASSLSRLAAYNEQFF	TGTGCCAGCAGCCTCTCCCGACTAGCGGCCTACAATGAGCAGTTCTTC
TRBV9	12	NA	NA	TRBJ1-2	CASRSGVGGYTF	TGTGCCAGCAGGTCAGGGGTGGGTGGCTACACCTTC
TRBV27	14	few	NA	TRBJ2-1	CASSFTEGGNEQFF	TGTGCCAGCAGTTTTACCGAGGGAGGCAATGAGCAGTTCTTC
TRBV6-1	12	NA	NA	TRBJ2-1	CASSPWGGEQFF	TGTGCCAGCAGCCCATGGGGTGGTGAGCAGTTCTTC
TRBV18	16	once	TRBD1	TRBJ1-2	CASSLQSGTGGYGYTF	TGTGCCAGCTCACTCCAGTCCGGGACAGGGGGCTATGGCTACACCTTC
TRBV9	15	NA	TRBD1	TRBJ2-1	CASSVLQGAKGEQFF	TGTGCCAGCAGCGTATTGCAGGGGGCGAAAGGTGAGCAGTTCTTC
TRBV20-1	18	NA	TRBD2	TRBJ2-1	CSAYPLAGGPSSYNEQFF	TGCAGTGCCTACCCCTTAGCGGGAGGGCCAAGCTCCTACAATGAGCAGTTCTTC
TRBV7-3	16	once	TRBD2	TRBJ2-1	CASSPWTSGGKGEQFF	TGTGCCAGCAGCCCCTGGACTAGCGGGGGGAAGGGTGAGCAGTTCTTC
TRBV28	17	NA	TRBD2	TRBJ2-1	CASSLTLAGNSYNEQFF	TGTGCCAGCAGTTTAACCCTAGCGGGGAACTCCTACAATGAGCAGTTCTTC
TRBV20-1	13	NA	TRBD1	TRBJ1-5	CSQGGQGNQPQHF	TGCAGCCAGGGGGGACAGGGGAATCAGCCCCAGCATTTT
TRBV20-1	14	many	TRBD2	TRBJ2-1	CSAPDRAPGGEQFF	TGCAGTGCCCCCGACCGGGCCCCGGGAGGGGAGCAGTTCTTC
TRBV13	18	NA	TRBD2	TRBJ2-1	CASSLGLASGRANNEQFF	TGTGCCAGCAGCTTAGGCCTGGCTAGCGGGAGGGCCAATAATGAGCAGTTCTTC
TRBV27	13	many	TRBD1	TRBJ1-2	CASSFTGGDGYTF	TGTGCCAGCAGCTTTACAGGGGGTGATGGCTACACCTTC
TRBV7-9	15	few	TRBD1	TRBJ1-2	CASSSDREGRYGYTF	TGTGCCAGCAGCTCCGACAGGGAAGGACGATATGGCTACACCTTC
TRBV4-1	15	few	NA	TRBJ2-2	CASSQSHRDTGELFF	TGCGCCAGCAGCCAGTCCCACAGGGACACCGGGGAGCTGTTTTTT
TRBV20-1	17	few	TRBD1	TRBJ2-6	CSAIPGQGLLGANVLTF	TGCAGTGCGATTCCGGGACAGGGGCTTCTCGGGGCCAACGTCCTGACTTTC
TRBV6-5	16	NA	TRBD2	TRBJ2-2	CASSFHGGVGTGELFF	TGTGCCAGCAGTTTCCACGGGGGGGTCGGCACCGGGGAGCTGTTTTTT
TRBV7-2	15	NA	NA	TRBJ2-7	CASSYFAGGGSEQYF	TGTGCCAGCAGCTATTTCGCGGGTGGGGGGTCCGAGCAGTACTTC
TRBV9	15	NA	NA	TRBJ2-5	CASSASSWYQETQYF	TGTGCCAGCAGCGCATCATCCTGGTACCAAGAGACCCAGTACTTC
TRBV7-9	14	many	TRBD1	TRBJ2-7	CASSSRDSPYEQYF	TGTGCCAGCAGCTCCCGGGACAGCCCCTACGAGCAGTACTTC
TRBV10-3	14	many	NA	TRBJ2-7	CAISTGTGEYEQYF	TGTGCCATCAGTACCGGGACGGGAGAGTACGAGCAGTACTTC
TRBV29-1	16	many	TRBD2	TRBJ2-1	CSVEPRRGGLYNEQFF	TGCAGCGTTGAGCCCCGGAGGGGAGGGTTATACAATGAGCAGTTCTTC
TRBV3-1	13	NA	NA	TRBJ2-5	CASSPSTFGAQYF	TGTGCCAGCAGCCCGAGCACCTTCGGGGCCCAGTACTTC
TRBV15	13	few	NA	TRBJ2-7	CATSSATWNEQYF	TGTGCCACCAGCAGTGCCACTTGGAACGAGCAGTACTTC
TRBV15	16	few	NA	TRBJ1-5	CATSREARTLNQPQHF	TGTGCCACCAGCAGAGAGGCACGGACCCTCAATCAGCCCCAGCATTTT